A selection of T cell receptor beta chains follows, all from one sample in a study of blood T cell repertoires in COVID-19. TCRdb's copy holds only in-frame clones and misses some; the assay was immunoSEQ multiplex PCR. The repertoire consists of around 300,000 clones, with about 86% occurring once and the leading ten covering about 3%. Input material: peripheral blood. The receptors shown here come from a man between 25 and 39 years old with active or convalescent COVID-19. Each CDR3 is given with its conserved first and last residue. D genes are given only for firm matches. Only some rows state a clone size, as once, few, many or a class for expanded clones.

j_call v_call d_call clone_size cdr3_nt cdr3_aa
TRBJ2-1 TRBV3-1/TRBV3-2 - - TGTGCCAGCAGCCAAAGGGGGTACAATGAGCAGTTCTTC CASSQRGYNEQFF
TRBJ2-1 TRBV19 - - TGTGCCAGTAGATTAGGGGGACACTCCCGGAATGAGCAGTTCTTC CASRLGGHSRNEQFF
TRBJ2-7 TRBV4-2 TRBD2 - TGTGCCAGCAGCCAGGGTGGGACTAGCAGCTACGAGCAGTACTTC CASSQGGTSSYEQYF
TRBJ2-7 TRBV28 TRBD1 - TGTGCCAGCAGTTTATTAGGTGGACAGGGCTACGAGCAGTACTTC CASSLLGGQGYEQYF
TRBJ1-1 TRBV18 - - TGTGCCAGCTCCCGGGAACACTTGAACACTGAAGCTTTCTTT CASSREHLNTEAFF
TRBJ1-4 TRBV7-8 - - TGTGCCAGCAGCCCGGACCGCCGGGGGGAAAAACTGTTTTTT CASSPDRRGEKLFF
TRBJ2-2 TRBV6-2/TRBV6-3 - - TGTGCCAGCAGTTCACAGGGGGGGCCGCTTACCGGGGAGCTGTTTTTT CASSSQGGPLTGELFF
TRBJ2-2 TRBV10-3 - - TGTGCCACCCGGACAGAATTGAACACCGGGGAGCTGTTTTTT CATRTELNTGELFF
TRBJ2-7 TRBV7-2 TRBD2 - TGTGCCAGCAGCCCAAGGAACGGGGGAGGGTACGAGCAGTACTTC CASSPRNGGGYEQYF
TRBJ1-6 TRBV27 - - TGTGCCAGCAGCCTCGGGACAAACTATTCACCCCTCCACTTT CASSLGTNYSPLHF
TRBJ2-2 TRBV6-5 - - TGTGCCAGCAGTTCTACCACCGGGGAGCTGTTTTTT CASSSTTGELFF
TRBJ2-5 TRBV4-2 TRBD2 - TGTGCCAGCAGCCAAGGGCTAGCGGGGGGTCTCCAAGAGACCCAGTACTTC CASSQGLAGGLQETQYF
TRBJ2-2 TRBV30 TRBD1 - TGTGCCTGGAGTTTGGGACAGGGAGGCACCGGGGAGCTGTTTTTT CAWSLGQGGTGELFF
TRBJ2-1 TRBV6-2/TRBV6-3 TRBD2 many TGTGCCAGCAGTTTATACGCCGGACTAGCGGGAGTTCCTTATCGGGGTGAGCAGTTCTTC CASSLYAGLAGVPYRGEQFF
TRBJ2-3 TRBV5-1 TRBD2 - TGCGCCAGCAGCCCCTGGGGCGGGGGGGCAATAAGTCGCCCAGATACGCAGTATTTT CASSPWGGGAISRPDTQYF